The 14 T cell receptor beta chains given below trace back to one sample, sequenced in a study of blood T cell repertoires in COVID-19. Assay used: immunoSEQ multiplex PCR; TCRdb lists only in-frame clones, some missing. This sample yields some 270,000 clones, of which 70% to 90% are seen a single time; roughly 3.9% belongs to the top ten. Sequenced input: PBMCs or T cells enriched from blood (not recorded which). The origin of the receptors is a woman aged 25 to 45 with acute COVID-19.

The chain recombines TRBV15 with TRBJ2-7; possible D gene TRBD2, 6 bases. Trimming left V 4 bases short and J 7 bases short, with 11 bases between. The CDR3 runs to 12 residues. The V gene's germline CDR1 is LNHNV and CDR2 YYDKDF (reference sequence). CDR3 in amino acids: CATSTYAGEQYF. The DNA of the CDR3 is TGTGCCACCAGCACTTATGCGGGAGAGCAGTACTTC.

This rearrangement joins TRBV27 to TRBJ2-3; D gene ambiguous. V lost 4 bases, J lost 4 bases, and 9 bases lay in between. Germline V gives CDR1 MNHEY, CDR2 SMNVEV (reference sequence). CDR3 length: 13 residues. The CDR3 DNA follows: TGTGCCAGCAGTTCGCGGCCCTCAGATACGCAGTATTTT. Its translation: CASSSRPSDTQYF.

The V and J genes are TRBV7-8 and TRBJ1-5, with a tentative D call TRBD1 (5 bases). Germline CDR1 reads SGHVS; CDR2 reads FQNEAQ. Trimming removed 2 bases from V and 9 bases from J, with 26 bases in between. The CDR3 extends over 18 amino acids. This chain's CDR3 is CASSLLGGTPYIGAPQHF. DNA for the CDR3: TGTGCCAGCAGCTTATTGGGGGGGACCCCTTATATTGGAGCGCCCCAGCATTTT.

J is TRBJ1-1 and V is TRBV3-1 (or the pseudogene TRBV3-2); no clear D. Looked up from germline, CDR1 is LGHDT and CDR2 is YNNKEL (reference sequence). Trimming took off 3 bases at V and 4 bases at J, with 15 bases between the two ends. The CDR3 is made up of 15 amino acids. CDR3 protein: CASSQGLAGTTEAFF. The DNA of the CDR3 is TGTGCCAGCAGCCAGGGTTTAGCTGGAACCACTGAAGCTTTCTTT.

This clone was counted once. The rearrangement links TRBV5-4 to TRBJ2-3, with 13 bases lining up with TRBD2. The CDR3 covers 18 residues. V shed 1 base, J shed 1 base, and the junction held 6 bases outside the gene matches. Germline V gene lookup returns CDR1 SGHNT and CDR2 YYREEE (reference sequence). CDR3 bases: TGTGCCAGCAGCTTGACCGCTGGGACTAGCGGGGGCACAGATACGCAGTATTTT. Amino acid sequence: CASSLTAGTSGGTDTQYF.

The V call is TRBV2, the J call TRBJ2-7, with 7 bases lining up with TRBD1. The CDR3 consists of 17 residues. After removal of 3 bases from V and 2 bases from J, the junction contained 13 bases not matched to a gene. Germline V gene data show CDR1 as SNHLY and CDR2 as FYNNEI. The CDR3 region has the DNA TGTGCCAGCAGTGACTTGGGACAGCGCTCTGCCCCCTACGAGCAGTACTTC. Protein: CASSDLGQRSAPYEQYF.

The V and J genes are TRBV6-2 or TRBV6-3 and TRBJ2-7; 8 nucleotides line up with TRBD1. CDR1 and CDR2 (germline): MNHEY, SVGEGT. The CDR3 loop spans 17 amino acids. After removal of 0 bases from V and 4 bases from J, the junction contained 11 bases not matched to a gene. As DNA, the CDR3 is TGTGCCAGCAGTTACTCGTTGCCAGGGGGCATGGATTACGAGCAGTACTTC. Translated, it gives CASSYSLPGGMDYEQYF.

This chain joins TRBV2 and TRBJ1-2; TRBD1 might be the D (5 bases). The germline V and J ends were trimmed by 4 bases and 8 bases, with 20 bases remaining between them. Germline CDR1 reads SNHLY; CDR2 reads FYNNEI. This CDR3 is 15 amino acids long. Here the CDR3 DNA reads TGTGCCAGCAGTGTGATGGGAGGGGATTCAGGAGGCTACACCTTC. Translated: CASSVMGGDSGGYTF. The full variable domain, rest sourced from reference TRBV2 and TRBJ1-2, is EPEVTQTPSHQVTQMGQEVILRCVPISNHLYFYWYRQILGQKVEFLVSFYNNEISEKSEIFDDQFSVERPDGSNFTLKIRSTKLEDSAMYFCASSVMGGDSGGYTFGSGTRLTVV.

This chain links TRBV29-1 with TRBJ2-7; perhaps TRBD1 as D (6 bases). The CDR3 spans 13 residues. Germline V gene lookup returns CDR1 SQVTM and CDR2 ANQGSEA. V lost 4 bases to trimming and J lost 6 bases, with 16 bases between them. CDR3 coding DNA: TGCAGCGTTGGGCCCACAGGGAGCTCCGAGCAGTACTTC. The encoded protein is CSVGPTGSSEQYF.

CDR3 sequence: CAWSEGLATNEKLFF. As DNA, the CDR3 is TGTGCCTGGAGTGAGGGGCTTGCAACTAATGAAAAACTGTTTTTT. The chain is built from TRBV30 and TRBJ1-4; possible D gene TRBD1, 5 bases. V dropped 1 base and J dropped 0 bases, with 9 bases sitting between them. The CDR3 consists of 15 residues. Germline-derived CDR1 and CDR2 are GTSNPN and SVGIG (reference sequence).

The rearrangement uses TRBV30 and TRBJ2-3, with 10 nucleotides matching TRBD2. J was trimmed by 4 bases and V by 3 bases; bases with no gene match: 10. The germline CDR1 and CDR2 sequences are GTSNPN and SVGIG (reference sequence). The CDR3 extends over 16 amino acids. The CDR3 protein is CAWRFWSSGRADTQYF. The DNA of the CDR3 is TGTGCCTGGAGGTTTTGGTCTAGCGGGAGAGCAGATACGCAGTATTTT.

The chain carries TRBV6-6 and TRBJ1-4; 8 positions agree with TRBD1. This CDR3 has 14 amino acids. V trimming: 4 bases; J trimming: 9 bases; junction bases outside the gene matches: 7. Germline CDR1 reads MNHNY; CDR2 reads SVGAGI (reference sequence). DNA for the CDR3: TGTGCCAGCAGTTCAGAGACAGGGGAGAAAAAACTGTTTTTT. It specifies CASSSETGEKKLFF.

The CDR3 DNA is TGTGCCAGCAGCCAAATGACAGGGAATCAGCCCCAGCATTTT. Encoded protein: CASSQMTGNQPQHF. The chain combines TRBV3-1 (or the pseudogene TRBV3-2) with TRBJ1-5, with 7 bases identical to TRBD1. CDR3 size: 14 residues. With 2 bases clipped from V and 4 bases from J, the junction kept 2 bases outside the gene matches. Germline CDR1 reads LGHDT; CDR2 reads YNNKEL (reference sequence).

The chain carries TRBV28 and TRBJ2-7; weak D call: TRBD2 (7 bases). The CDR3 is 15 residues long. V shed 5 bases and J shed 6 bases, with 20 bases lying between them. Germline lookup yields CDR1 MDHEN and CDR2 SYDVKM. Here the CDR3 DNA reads TGTGCCAGCAGTCCCACGGAAGGGGGGAGGGGCGAGCAGTACTTC. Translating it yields CASSPTEGGRGEQYF.